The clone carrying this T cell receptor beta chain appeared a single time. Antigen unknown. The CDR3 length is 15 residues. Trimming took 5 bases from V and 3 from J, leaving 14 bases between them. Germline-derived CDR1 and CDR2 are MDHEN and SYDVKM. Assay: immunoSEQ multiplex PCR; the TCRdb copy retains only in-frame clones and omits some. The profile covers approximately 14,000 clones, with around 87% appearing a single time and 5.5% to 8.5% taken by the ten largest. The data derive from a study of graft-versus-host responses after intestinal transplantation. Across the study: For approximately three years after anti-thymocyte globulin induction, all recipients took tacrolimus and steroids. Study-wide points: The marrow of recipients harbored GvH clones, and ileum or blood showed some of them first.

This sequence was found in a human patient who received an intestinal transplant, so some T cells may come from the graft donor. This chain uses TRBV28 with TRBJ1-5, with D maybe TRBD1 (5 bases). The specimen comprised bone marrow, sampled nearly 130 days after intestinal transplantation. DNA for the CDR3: TGTGCCAGCAGTCGATCTCCAGGGACCAATCAGCCCCAGCATTTT. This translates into CASSRSPGTNQPQHF. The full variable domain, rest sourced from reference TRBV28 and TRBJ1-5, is DVKVTQSSRYLVKRTGEKVFLECVQDMDHENMFWYRQDPGLGLRLIYFSYDVKMKEKGDIPEGYSVSREKKERFSLILESASTNQTSMYLCASSRSPGTNQPQHFGDGTRLSIL.